This T cell receptor (beta chain) was observed in a study of technical replicates of blood from a handful of donors. The germline V gene has CDR1 SGHVS and CDR2 FQNEAQ. CDR3 length: 18 amino acids. Trimming took off 5 bases at V and 0 bases at J, with 23 bases between the two ends. The assay was immunoSEQ multiplex PCR, and TCRdb's table has in-frame clones only and misses some. In the table there are approximately 70,000 clones, nearly 98% of which are singletons. The sequence derives from a human donor in good health. This chain joins TRBV7-8 and TRBJ2-7; the D gene is possibly TRBD1 (6 bases). The sequenced sample was T cells isolated from PBMCs. CDR3 amino acids: CASSPHRAPVSPSYEQYF. For the CDR3, the DNA is TGTGCCAGCAGCCCGCACAGGGCTCCCGTATCCCCCTCCTACGAGCAGTACTTC.